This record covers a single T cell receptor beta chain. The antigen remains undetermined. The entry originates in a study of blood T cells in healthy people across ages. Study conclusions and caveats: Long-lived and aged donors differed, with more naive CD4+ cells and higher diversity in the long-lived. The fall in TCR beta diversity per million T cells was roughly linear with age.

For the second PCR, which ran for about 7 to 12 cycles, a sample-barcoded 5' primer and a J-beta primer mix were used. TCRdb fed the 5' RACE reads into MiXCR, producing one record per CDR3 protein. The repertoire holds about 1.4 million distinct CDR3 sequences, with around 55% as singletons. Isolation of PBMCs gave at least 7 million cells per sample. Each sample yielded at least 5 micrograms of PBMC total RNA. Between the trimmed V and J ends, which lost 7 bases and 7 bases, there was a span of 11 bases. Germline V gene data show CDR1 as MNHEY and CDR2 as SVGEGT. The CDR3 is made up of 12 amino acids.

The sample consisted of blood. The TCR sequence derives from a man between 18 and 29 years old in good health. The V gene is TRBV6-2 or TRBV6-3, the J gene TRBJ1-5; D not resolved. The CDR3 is CASNRFLQPQHF. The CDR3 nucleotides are TGTGCCAGCAACCGGTTCTTGCAGCCCCAGCATTTT.